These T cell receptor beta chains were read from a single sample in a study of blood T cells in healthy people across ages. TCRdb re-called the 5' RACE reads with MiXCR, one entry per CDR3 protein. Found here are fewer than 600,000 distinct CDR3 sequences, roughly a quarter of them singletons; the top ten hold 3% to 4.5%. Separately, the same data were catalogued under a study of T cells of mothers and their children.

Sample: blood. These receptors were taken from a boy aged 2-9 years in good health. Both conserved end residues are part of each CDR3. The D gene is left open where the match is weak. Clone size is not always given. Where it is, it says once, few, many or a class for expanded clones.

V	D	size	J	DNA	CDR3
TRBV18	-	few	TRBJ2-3	TGTGCCAGCTCACCACCCGGACCTCGGCCAGATACGCAGTATTTT	CASSPPGPRPDTQYF
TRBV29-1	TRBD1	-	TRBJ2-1	TGCAGCGTTCCGGGGGGACAGGGGACTTTGGATGAGCAGTTCTTC	CSVPGGQGTLDEQFF
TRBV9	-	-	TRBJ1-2	TGTGCCAGCAGCCCCCATGGGACCTACTATGGCTACACCTTC	CASSPHGTYYGYTF
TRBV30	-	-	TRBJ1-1	TGTGCCTGGATTAGGGACTCCGCTGAAGCTTTCTTT	CAWIRDSAEAFF
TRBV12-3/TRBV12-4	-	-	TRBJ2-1	TGTGCCAGCAGCCTCAGTGGCCCAAATGAGCAGTTCTTC	CASSLSGPNEQFF
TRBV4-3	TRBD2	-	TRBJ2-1	TGCGCCAGCAGCCGCCGACTAGCGGGAGGTCTCAATGAGCAGTTCTTC	CASSRRLAGGLNEQFF
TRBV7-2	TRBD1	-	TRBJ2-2	TGTGCCAGCAGCCCGGGACAGGGGTACACCGGGGAGCTGTTTTTT	CASSPGQGYTGELFF
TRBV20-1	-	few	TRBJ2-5	TGCAGTGCGGCCTCGACTAGTCGAGGGACCCAGTACTTC	CSAASTSRGTQYF
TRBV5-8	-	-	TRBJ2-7	TGTACCAGCAGCTTCACAGATCCCTACTACGAGCAGTACTTC	CTSSFTDPYYEQYF
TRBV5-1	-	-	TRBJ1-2	TGCGCCAGCAGCTTGGCCGGGAATTCGGCTGGCTACACCTTC	CASSLAGNSAGYTF
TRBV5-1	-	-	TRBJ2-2	TGCGCCAGCAGCCCTCTGACAGGAACCACCGGGGAGCTGTTTTTT	CASSPLTGTTGELFF
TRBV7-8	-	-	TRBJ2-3	TGTGCCAGCAGCTTGGGGTCGGGGGCGGCAGATACGCAGTATTTT	CASSLGSGAADTQYF
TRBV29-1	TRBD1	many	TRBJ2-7	TGCAGCGTTGCTCAGGGGGCGGGATACGAGCAGTACTTC	CSVAQGAGYEQYF
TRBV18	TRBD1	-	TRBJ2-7	TGTGCCAGCTCCCCGGGACAGCAATCCTACGAGCAGTACTTC	CASSPGQQSYEQYF
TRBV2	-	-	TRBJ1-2	TGTGCCAGCAGGGTCTTGGGGAACTATGGCTACACCTTC	CASRVLGNYGYTF
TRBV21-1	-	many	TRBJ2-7	TGTGCCAGCACCCCGTGGGGGTCCGACTTTTTGAACTACGAGCAGTACTTC	CASTPWGSDFLNYEQYF
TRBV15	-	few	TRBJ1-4	TGTGCCACCAGCCCACAACCAACTAATGAAAAACTGTTTTTT	CATSPQPTNEKLFF
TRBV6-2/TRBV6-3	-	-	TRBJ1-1	TGTGCCAGCATATCCCGGGGGGTGAACACTGAAGCTTTCTTT	CASISRGVNTEAFF
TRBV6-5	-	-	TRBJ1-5	TGTGCCAGCAGGTCCTTACGCGGGGTATTTACACCCAATCAGCCCCAGCATTTT	CASRSLRGVFTPNQPQHF
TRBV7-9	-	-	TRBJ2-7	TGTGCCAGCAGCTTAGTAAAGGGAAACTACTACGAGCAGTACTTC	CASSLVKGNYYEQYF
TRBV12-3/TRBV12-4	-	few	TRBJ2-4	TGTGCCAGCAGTCCCAAGCACATTCAGTACTTC	CASSPKHIQYF
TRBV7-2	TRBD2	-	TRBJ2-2	TGTGCCAGCAGCTCCCCGCATAGCGGGAGGATTGACACCGGGGAGCTGTTTTTT	CASSSPHSGRIDTGELFF
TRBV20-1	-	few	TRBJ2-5	TGCAGTGCTAGAGGGGGGCAAGAGACCCAGTACTTC	CSARGGQETQYF
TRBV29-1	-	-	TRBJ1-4	TGCAGCGCTCCAGGAGACCGGGAAAAACTGTTTTTT	CSAPGDREKLFF
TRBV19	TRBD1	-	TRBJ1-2	TGTGCCAGTAGTAGCCCGGCGACAGGGAACTATGGCTACACCTTC	CASSSPATGNYGYTF
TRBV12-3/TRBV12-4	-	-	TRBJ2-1	TGTGCCAGCAGTAAGGGGGTGCGGCAGTTCTTC	CASSKGVRQFF
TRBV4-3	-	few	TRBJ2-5	TGCGCCAGCAGCCAAGCCGGGGGTATGGAGACCCAGTACTTC	CASSQAGGMETQYF
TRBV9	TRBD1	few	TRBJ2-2	TGTGCCAGCAGCTATCCGGGGACAGGGGACACCGGGGAGCTGTTTTTT	CASSYPGTGDTGELFF
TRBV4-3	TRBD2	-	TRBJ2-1	TGCGCCAGCAGCCAACTCACTAGCGGGGCCTACAATGAGCAGTTCTTC	CASSQLTSGAYNEQFF
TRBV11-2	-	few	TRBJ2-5	TGTGCCAGCAGCTTAGATCCGGGGGAGACCCAGTACTTC	CASSLDPGETQYF
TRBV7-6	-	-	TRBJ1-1	TGTGCCAGCAGCTTGGGGGGGAGTGGCACTGAAGCTTTCTTT	CASSLGGSGTEAFF